This T cell receptor beta chain was recovered during a study of cytomegalovirus exposure and HLA in healthy donors. The study's findings and limits: The study labeled around 160 TCR beta chains cytomegalovirus-associated. Most observed TCR sequences were rare, whereas some public TCRs were detected in many donors. High sensitivity and specificity were reportedly achieved when the classifier diagnosed cytomegalovirus status.

Assay used: immunoSEQ multiplex PCR; TCRdb lists only in-frame clones, some missing. The sample yields some 130,000 clones, about 80% seen once. A word on this clone: Its antigen remains unidentified.

V gave up 3 bases and J gave up 6 bases; unmatched junction bases: 12. The germline CDR1 and CDR2 sequences are SEHNR and FQNEAQ (reference sequence). The CDR3 length is 17 residues. The donors formed part of the roughly 120-subject validation cohort, distinct from the roughly 700-subject first cohort. The sequence derives from a man aged 30 to 39 in good health and CMV-seropositive. The sequenced sample was PBMCs. The chain couples TRBV7-9 to TRBJ2-3; 10 positions match TRBD1. The CDR3 loop is CASSFFPVGTGVDTQYF. In DNA, the CDR3 is TGTGCCAGCAGCTTTTTTCCGGTCGGGACAGGGGTCGATACGCAGTATTTT.